The 11 T cell receptor beta chains given below trace back to one sample, sequenced in a study of CD8 T cells in Susac syndrome. Reverse transcription of about 0.5 to 1 ug RNA used random hexamers. TCRdb reprocessed the immunoSEQ multiplex PCR reads via MiXCR and lists one record per CDR3 protein. The profile shows about 70,000 distinct CDR3 sequences, around 96% of them singletons. The sample consisted of CD4+ T cells from PBMCs. The receptors here all came from a human donor with multiple sclerosis.

The chain joins TRBV24-1 to TRBJ2-1, with 12 bases that match TRBD2. The germline V gene has CDR1 KGHDR and CDR2 SFDVKD. The trim removed 4 bases at V and 6 bases at J, leaving 6 bases unmatched. This CDR3 region has 16 residues. CDR3 sequence (DNA): TGTGCCACCAGTGACGGTCTAGCGGGGGGGTTCAATGAGCAGTTCTTC. Its protein product is CATSDGLAGGFNEQFF.

This rearrangement joins TRBV7-2 to TRBJ2-7; 10 bases align to TRBD1. The V gene end was trimmed by 1 base and the J gene end by 5 bases; junction bases not matched to a gene: 8. CDR1 is SGHTA, CDR2 FQGNSA, per germline. The CDR3 length is 16 residues. The CDR3 DNA reads TGTGCCAGCAGCTTAGGGGGGCCCGGGACAGGGGACGAGCAGTACTTC. Protein sequence: CASSLGGPGTGDEQYF. Together with reference TRBV7-2 and TRBJ2-7, the CDR3 gives the full variable domain: GAGVSQSPSNKVTEKGKDVELRCDPISGHTALYWYRQSLGQGLEFLIYFQGNSAPDKSGLPSDRFSAERTGGSVSTLTIQRTQQEDSAVYLCASSLGGPGTGDEQYFGPGTRLTVT.

The chain links TRBV7-9 to TRBJ1-1; possibly TRBD1 for D (5 bases). Germline V gene data show CDR1 as SEHNR and CDR2 as FQNEAQ (reference sequence). The length of the CDR3 is 12 residues. Between the trimmed V and J ends, which lost 5 bases and 8 bases, there was a span of 12 bases. The CDR3: CASSVDKGEAFF. The DNA of the CDR3 is TGTGCCAGCAGCGTAGATAAGGGGGAAGCTTTCTTT.

The chain links TRBV7-2 to TRBJ1-2, with 7 bases identical to TRBD1. CDR1 and CDR2 (germline): SGHTA, FQGNSA. The trim removed 2 bases at V and 4 bases at J, leaving 4 bases unmatched. This CDR3 is built from 14 residues. The CDR3 spells CASSLMGDSYGYTF. DNA for the CDR3: TGTGCCAGCAGCTTAATGGGGGACAGCTATGGCTACACCTTC. Full variable domain (rest looked up from reference TRBV7-2 and TRBJ1-2): GAGVSQSPSNKVTEKGKDVELRCDPISGHTALYWYRQSLGQGLEFLIYFQGNSAPDKSGLPSDRFSAERTGGSVSTLTIQRTQQEDSAVYLCASSLMGDSYGYTFGSGTRLTVV.

This rearrangement joins TRBV5-1 to TRBJ2-1; 14 positions agree with TRBD2. The germline V gene encodes CDR1 SGHRS and CDR2 YFSETQ. V lost 0 bases to trimming and J lost 4 bases; unmatched junction nucleotides: 0. The CDR3 consists of 16 residues. The chain's CDR3 is CASSLGTSGRYNEQFF. DNA for the CDR3: TGCGCCAGCAGCTTGGGGACTAGCGGGAGGTACAATGAGCAGTTCTTC.

A few counts support this clonotype. CDR3 nucleotide sequence: TGTGCCAGCAGCTTCCAGGCAGGTCTCGAACAGCCCCAGCATTTT. It yields the protein CASSFQAGLEQPQHF. This chain connects TRBV5-4 to TRBJ1-5; D is unresolved. CDR3 size: 15 residues. The germline V and J ends were trimmed by 2 bases and 7 bases, with 16 bases remaining between them. CDR1 is SGHNT, CDR2 YYREEE, per germline (reference sequence). The whole variable domain, remainder taken from reference TRBV5-4 and TRBJ1-5, is ETGVTQSPTHLIKTRGQQVTLRCSSQSGHNTVSWYQQALGQGPQFIFQYYREEENGRGNFPPRFSGLQFPNYSSELNVNALELDDSALYLCASSFQAGLEQPQHFGDGTRLSIL.

The gene calls are TRBV5-4 and TRBJ2-1; TRBD2 agrees at 16 bases. CDR1 and CDR2 (germline): SGHNT, YYREEE (reference sequence). After removal of 4 bases from V and 8 bases from J, the junction contained 6 bases not matched to a gene. CDR3 length: 16 residues. The CDR3 loop reads CASSPGLAGGRDEQFF. The CDR3 nucleotides are TGTGCCAGCAGCCCGGGACTAGCGGGGGGGCGTGATGAGCAGTTCTTC.

The sample holds a few counts of this clonotype. The chain links TRBV12-3 or TRBV12-4 to TRBJ2-3; D gene ambiguous. Trimming shortened V by 1 base and J by 3 bases, and 2 bases separated the two germline ends. The CDR3 is 12 amino acids. The CDR3 protein is CASSLETDTQYF. The CDR3 DNA reads as TGTGCCAGCAGTTTAGAGACAGATACGCAGTATTTT.

The V call is TRBV7-2, the J call TRBJ2-3; 8 bases map to TRBD1. Germline CDR1 and CDR2: SGHTA and FQGNSA. The V and J ends lost 5 bases and 0 bases, in that order; junction bases with no gene match: 10. This CDR3 region has 17 residues. CDR3 protein: CASSPAAGGMSTDTQYF. The DNA for the CDR3 is TGTGCCAGCAGCCCCGCCGCAGGGGGCATGAGCACAGATACGCAGTATTTT.

This chain connects TRBV5-4 to TRBJ1-1; D call uncertain. From germline, CDR1 is SGHNT and CDR2 YYREEE (reference sequence). The CDR3 consists of 17 residues. V was trimmed by 0 bases and J by 0 bases, leaving 15 bases between them. The CDR3 is CASSLDVRVSLNTEAFF. CDR3 sequence (DNA): TGTGCCAGCAGCTTGGATGTTAGGGTCAGCTTGAACACTGAAGCTTTCTTT.

The chain uses TRBV19 and TRBJ1-5; no firm D call. Germline CDR1 is LNHDA and CDR2 is SQIVND (reference sequence). With 5 bases removed from V and 3 bases from J, the gap between germline ends came to 8 bases. The CDR3 runs 13 residues. The CDR3 region is CASSLGHNQPQHF. In DNA form, the CDR3 reads TGTGCCAGTAGTCTCGGTCACAATCAGCCCCAGCATTTT.